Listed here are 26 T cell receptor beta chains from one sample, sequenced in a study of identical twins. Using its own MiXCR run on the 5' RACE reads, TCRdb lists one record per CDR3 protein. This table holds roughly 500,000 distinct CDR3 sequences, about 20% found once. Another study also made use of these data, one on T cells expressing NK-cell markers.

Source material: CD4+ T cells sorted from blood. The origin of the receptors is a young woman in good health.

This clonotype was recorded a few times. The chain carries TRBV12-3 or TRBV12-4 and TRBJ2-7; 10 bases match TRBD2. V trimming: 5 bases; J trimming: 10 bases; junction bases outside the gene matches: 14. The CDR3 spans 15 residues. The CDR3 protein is CASSNHRTSGDGQYF. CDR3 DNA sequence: TGTGCCAGCAGTAATCACCGGACTAGCGGAGACGGACAGTACTTC.

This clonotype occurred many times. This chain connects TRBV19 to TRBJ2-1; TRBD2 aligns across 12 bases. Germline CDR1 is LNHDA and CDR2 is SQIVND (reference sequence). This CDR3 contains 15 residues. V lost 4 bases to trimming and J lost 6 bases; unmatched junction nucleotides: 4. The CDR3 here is CASSTRLAGANEQFF. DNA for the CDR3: TGTGCCAGTAGTACCCGACTAGCGGGAGCCAATGAGCAGTTCTTC.

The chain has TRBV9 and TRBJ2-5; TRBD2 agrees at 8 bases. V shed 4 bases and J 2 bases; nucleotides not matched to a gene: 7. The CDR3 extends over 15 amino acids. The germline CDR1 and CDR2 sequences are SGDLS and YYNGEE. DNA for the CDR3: TGTGCCAGCAGCTATTCTAGCGGGTTTCAAGAGACCCAGTACTTC. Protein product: CASSYSSGFQETQYF.

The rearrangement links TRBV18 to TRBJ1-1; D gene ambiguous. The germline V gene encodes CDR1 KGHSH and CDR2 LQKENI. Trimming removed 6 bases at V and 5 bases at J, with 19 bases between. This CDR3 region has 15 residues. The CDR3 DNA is TGTGCCAGCTCTCCGCAGGTGGGGTCGAGGACTGAAGCTTTCTTT. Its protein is CASSPQVGSRTEAFF.

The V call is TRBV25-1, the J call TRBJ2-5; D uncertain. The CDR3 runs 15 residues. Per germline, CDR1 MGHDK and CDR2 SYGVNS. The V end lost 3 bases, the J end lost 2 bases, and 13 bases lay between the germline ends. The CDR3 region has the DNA TGTGCCAGCAGTGACGCCCGGCGGCAGCAAGAGACCCAGTACTTC. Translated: CASSDARRQQETQYF.

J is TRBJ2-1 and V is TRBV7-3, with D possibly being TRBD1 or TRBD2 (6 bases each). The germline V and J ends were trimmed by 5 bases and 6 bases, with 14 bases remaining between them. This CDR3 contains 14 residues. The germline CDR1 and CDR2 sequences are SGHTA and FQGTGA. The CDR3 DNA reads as TGTGCCAGCAGCGAACAGGGACTCTCCAATGAGCAGTTCTTC. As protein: CASSEQGLSNEQFF.

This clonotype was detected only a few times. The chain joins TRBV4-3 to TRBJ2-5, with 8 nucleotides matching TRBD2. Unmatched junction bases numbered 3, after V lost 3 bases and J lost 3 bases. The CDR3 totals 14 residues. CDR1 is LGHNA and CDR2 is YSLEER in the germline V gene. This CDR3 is CASSQNSGEETQYF. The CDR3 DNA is TGCGCCAGCAGCCAGAATAGCGGGGAAGAGACCCAGTACTTC.

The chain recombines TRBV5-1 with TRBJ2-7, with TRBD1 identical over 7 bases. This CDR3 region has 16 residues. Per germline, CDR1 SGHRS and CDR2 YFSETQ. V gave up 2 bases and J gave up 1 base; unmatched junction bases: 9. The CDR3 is CASSLPGTEYSYEQYF. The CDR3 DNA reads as TGCGCCAGCAGCTTACCCGGGACAGAGTATTCCTACGAGCAGTACTTC.

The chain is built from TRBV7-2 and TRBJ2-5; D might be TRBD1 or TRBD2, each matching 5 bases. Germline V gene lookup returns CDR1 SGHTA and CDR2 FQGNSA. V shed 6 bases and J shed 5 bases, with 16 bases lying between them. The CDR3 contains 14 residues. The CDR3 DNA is TGTGCCAGCAGTAAACAGGCTTGGGGGGAGACCCAGTACTTC. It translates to CASSKQAWGETQYF.

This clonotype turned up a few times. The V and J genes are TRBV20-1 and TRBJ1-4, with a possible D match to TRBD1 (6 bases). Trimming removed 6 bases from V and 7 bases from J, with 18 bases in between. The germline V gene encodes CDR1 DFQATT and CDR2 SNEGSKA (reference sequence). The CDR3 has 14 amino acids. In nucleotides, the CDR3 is TGCAGTGCAACGGATACAGGGTGGGGTGAAAAACTGTTTTTT. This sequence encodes CSATDTGWGEKLFF.

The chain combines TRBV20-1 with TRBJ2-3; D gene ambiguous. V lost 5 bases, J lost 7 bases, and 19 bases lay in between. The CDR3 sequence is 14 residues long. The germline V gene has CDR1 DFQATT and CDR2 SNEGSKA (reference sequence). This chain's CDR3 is CSAYQPGNPYTQYF. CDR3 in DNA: TGCAGTGCTTACCAACCTGGAAATCCCTATACGCAGTATTTT.

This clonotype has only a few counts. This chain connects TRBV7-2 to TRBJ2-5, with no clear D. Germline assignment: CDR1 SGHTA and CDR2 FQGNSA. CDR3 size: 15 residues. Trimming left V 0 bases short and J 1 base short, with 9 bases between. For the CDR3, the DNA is TGTGCCAGCAGCTTAGCCATAGGGCCCCAAGAGACCCAGTACTTC. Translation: CASSLAIGPQETQYF.

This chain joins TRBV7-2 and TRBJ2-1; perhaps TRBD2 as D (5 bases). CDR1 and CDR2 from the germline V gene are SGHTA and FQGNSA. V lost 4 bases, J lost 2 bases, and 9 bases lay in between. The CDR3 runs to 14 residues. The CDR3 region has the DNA TGTGCCAGCAGCTCGGACGGGGCCTACAATGAGCAGTTCTTC. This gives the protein CASSSDGAYNEQFF. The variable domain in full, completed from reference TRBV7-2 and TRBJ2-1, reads GAGVSQSPSNKVTEKGKDVELRCDPISGHTALYWYRQSLGQGLEFLIYFQGNSAPDKSGLPSDRFSAERTGGSVSTLTIQRTQQEDSAVYLCASSSDGAYNEQFFGPGTRLTVL.

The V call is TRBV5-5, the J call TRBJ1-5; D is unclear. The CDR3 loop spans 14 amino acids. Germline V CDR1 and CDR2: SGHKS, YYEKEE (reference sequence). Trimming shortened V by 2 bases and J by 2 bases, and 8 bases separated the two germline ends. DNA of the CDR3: TGTGCCAGCAGCTTTTCCTCGGGCAATCAGCCCCAGCATTTT. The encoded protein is CASSFSSGNQPQHF.

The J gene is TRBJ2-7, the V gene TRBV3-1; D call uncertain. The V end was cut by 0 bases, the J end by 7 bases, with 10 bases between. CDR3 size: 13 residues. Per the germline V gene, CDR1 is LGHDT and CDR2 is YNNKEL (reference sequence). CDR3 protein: CASSQEGSWEQYF. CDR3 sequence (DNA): TGTGCCAGCAGCCAAGAAGGGTCGTGGGAGCAGTACTTC.

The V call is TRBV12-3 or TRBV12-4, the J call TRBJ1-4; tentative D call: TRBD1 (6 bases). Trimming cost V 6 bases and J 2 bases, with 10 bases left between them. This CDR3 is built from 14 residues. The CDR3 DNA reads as TGTGCCAGCAGGCCCGACAGGACTAATGAAAAACTGTTTTTT. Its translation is CASRPDRTNEKLFF.

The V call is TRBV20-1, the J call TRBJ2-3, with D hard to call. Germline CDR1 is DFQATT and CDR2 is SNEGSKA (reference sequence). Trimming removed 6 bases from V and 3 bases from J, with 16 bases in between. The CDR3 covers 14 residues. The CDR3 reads CSANRPQGTDTQYF. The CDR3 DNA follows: TGCAGTGCCAATCGGCCCCAAGGAACAGATACGCAGTATTTT.

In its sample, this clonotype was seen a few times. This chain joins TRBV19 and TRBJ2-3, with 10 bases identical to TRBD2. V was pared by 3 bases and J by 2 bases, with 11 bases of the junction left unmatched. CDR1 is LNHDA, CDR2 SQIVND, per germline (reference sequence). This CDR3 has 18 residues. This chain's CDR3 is CASSILGPGTSATDTQYF. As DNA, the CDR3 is TGTGCCAGTAGTATTTTGGGACCCGGGACTAGCGCCACAGATACGCAGTATTTT.

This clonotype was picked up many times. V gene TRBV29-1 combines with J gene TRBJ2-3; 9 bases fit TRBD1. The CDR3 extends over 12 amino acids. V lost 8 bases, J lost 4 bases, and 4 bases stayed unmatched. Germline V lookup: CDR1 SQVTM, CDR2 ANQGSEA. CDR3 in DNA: TGCAGCCCACGGACAGGGGCAGATACGCAGTATTTT. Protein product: CSPRTGADTQYF.

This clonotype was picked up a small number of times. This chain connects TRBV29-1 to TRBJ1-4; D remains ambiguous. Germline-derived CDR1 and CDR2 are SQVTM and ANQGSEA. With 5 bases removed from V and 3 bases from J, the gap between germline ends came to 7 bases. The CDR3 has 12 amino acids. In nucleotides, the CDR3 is TGCAGCGTTTGGGATTCTAATGAAAAACTGTTTTTT. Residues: CSVWDSNEKLFF.

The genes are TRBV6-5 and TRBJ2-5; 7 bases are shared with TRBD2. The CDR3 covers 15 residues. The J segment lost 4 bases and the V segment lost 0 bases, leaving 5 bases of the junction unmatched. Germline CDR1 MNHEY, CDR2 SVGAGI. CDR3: CASSYSGGTGETQYF. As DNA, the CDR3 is TGTGCCAGCAGTTACTCGGGGGGGACGGGAGAGACCCAGTACTTC.

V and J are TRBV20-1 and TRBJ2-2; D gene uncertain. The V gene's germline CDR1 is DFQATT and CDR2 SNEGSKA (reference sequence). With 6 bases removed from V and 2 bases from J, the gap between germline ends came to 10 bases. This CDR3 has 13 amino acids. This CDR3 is CSADEPNTGELFF. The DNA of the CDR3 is TGCAGTGCCGACGAACCAAACACCGGGGAGCTGTTTTTT.

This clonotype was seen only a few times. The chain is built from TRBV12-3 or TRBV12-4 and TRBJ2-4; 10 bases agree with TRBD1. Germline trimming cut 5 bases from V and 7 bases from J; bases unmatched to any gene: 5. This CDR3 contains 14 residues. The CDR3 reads CASSNRGQGNIQYF. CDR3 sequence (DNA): TGTGCCAGCAGTAACCGGGGACAGGGGAACATTCAGTACTTC.

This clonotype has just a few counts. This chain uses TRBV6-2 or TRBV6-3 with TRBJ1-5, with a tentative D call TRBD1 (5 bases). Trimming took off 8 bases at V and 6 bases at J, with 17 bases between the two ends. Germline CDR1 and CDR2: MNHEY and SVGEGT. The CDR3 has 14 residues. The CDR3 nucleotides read TGTGCCAGCCAAAAGGTTTGGGGGGGTCAGCCCCAGCATTTT. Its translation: CASQKVWGGQPQHF.

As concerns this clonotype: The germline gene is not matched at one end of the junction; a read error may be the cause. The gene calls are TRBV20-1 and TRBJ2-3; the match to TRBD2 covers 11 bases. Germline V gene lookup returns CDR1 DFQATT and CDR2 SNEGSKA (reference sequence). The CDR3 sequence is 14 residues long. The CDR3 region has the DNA TGCGGTGCGTCACTAGCGGGAGTTTCAGATACGCAGTATTTT. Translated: CGASLAGVSDTQYF.

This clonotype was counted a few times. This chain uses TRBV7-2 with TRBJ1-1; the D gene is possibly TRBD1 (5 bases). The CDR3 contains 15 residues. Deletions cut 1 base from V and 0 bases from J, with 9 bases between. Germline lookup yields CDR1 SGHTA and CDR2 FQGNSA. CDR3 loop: CASSLGGVLNTEAFF. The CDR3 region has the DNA TGTGCCAGCAGCTTAGGAGGGGTCCTGAACACTGAAGCTTTCTTT.